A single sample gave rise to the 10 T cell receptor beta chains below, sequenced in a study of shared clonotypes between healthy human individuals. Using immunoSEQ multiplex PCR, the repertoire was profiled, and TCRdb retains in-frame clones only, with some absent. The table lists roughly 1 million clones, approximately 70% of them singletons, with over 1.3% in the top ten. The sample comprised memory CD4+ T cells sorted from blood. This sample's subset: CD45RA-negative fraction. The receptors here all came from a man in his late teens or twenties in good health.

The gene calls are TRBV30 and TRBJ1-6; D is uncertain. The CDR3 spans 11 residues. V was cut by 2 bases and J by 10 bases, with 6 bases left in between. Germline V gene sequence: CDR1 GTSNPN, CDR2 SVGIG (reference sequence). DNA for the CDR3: TGTGCCTGGAGTTTAAGGTCACCCCTCCACTTT. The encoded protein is CAWSLRSPLHF.

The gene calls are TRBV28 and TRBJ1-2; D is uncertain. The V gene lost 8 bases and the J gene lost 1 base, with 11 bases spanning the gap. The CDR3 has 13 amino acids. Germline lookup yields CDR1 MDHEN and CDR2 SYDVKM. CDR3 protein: CASAPSNNYGYTF. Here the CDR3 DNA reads TGTGCCAGCGCGCCCAGCAATAACTATGGCTACACCTTC.

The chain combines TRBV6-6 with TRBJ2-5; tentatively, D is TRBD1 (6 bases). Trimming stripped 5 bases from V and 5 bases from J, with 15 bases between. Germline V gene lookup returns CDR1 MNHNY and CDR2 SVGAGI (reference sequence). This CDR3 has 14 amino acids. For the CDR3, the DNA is TGTGCCAGCAGTAACAGGGACATGGGGGAGACCCAGTACTTC. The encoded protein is CASSNRDMGETQYF.

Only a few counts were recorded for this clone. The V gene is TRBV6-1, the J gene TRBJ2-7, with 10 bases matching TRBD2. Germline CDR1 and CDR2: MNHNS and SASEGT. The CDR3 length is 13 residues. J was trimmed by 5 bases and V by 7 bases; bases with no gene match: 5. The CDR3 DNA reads TGTGCCAGCAAAAAGCGGGGGGGCCACGAGCAGTACTTC. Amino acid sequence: CASKKRGGHEQYF.

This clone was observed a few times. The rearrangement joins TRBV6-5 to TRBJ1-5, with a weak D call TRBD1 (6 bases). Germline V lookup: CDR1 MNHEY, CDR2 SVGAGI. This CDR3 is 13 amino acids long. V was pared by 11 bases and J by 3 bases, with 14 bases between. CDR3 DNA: TGTGCCTCCCGTAGGGGGAACAATCAGCCCCAGCATTTT. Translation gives CASRRGNNQPQHF.

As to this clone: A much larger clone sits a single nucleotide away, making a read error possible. This CDR3 is CASSLRTDGYTF. CDR3 nucleotide sequence: TGTGCCAGCAGCTTGAGGACAGATGGCTACACCTTC. The rearrangement links TRBV5-4 to TRBJ1-2; TRBD1 is a possible D gene (6 bases). Germline V CDR1 and CDR2: SGHNT, YYREEE (reference sequence). With 1 base removed from V and 6 bases from J, the gap between germline ends came to 7 bases. The CDR3 is made up of 12 amino acids. The variable domain in full, with the rest retrieved from reference TRBV5-4 and TRBJ1-2, is ETGVTQSPTHLIKTRGQQVTLRCSSQSGHNTVSWYQQALGQGPQFIFQYYREEENGRGNFPPRFSGLQFPNYSSELNVNALELDDSALYLCASSLRTDGYTFGSGTRLTVV.

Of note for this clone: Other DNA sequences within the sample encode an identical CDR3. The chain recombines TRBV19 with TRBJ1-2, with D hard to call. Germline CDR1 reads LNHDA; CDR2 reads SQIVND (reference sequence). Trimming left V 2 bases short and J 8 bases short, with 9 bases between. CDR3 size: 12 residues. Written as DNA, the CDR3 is TGTGCCAGTAGTATAAGGGAGGGCGGCTACACCTTC. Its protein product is CASSIREGGYTF.

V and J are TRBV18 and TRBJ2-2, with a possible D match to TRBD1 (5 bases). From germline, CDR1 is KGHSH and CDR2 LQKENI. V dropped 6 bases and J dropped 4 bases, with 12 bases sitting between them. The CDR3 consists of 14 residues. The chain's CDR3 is CASSQPGPTGELFF. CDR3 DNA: TGTGCCAGCTCCCAACCAGGGCCCACCGGGGAGCTGTTTTTT.

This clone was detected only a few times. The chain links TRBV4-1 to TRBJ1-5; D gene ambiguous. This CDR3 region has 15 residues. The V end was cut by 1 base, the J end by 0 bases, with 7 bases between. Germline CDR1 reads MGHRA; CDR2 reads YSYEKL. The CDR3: CASSQAENSNQPQHF. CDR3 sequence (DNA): TGCGCCAGCAGCCAAGCGGAGAATAGCAATCAGCCCCAGCATTTT.

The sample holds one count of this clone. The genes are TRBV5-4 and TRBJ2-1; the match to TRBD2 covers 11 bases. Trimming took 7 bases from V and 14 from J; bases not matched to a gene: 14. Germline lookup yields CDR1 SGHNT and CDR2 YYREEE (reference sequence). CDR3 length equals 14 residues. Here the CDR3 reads CASRIAGGTREKFF. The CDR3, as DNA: TGTGCCAGCCGGATAGCGGGGGGGACCCGGGAAAAGTTCTTC.